This TCR beta chain was sequenced in a study of blood T cell repertoires in COVID-19. Whole-study context: Acute and convalescent COVID-19 samples came from the United States, Italy and Spain. From T cells, B-cell-depleted T cells, or PBMCs came the material, which was cDNA or gDNA.

Seattle cases were enrolled at active infection and followed longitudinally. Germline V gene lookup returns CDR1 SGHVS and CDR2 FNYEAQ. This CDR3 has 15 residues. V lost 2 bases and J 6 bases, leaving 13 bases between the germline ends. Per the original methods: Using reference gene primer amplification, nucleated cell counts were estimated. This table comes from immunoSEQ multiplex PCR, and its TCRdb copy is limited to in-frame clones, with some not included. The DNA was the basis for D and trimming; V, J and clone size are from that table. In the table there are more than 350,000 clones, around 92% of which are singletons.

Sequencing input: peripheral blood. This TCR was sampled from a woman aged 25 to 39 with COVID-19, enrolled during active disease. V usage is TRBV7-6 and J usage is TRBJ2-2; a possible D gene is TRBD1 (6 bases). CDR3 region: CASSLSQGGSGELFF. The CDR3 nucleotides are TGTGCCAGCAGCTTATCACAGGGCGGGTCCGGGGAGCTGTTTTTT. Variable domain in full (rest from reference TRBV7-6 and TRBJ2-2): GAGVSQSPRYKVTKRGQDVALRCDPISGHVSLYWYRQALGQGPEFLTYFNYEAQQDKSGLPNDRFSAERPEGSISTLTIQRTEQRDSAMYRCASSLSQGGSGELFFGEGSRLTVL.